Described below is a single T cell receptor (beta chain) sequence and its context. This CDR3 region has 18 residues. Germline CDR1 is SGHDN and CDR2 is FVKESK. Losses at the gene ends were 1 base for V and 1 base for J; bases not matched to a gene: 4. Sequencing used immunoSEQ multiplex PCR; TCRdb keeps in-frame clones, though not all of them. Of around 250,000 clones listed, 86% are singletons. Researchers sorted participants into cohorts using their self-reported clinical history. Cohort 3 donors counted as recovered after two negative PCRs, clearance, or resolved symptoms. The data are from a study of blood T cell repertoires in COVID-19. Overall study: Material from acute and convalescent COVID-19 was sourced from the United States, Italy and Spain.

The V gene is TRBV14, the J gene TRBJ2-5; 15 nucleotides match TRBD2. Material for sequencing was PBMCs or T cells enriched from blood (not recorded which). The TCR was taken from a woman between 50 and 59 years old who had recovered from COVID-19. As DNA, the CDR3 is TGTGCCAGCAGCCAAGGGACTAGCGGGGGGGGTATCCAAGAGACCCAGTACTTC. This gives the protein CASSQGTSGGGIQETQYF.